These 10 T cell receptor beta chains came from one sample sequenced in a study of Ad26.COV2.S vaccination and SARS-CoV-2 variants. Documented treatment: some 20 received Ad26.COV2.S at low or high dose, single or two shots; about 5 received placebo; per-sample allocation not given. Sampling occurred on day 63 after the first vaccine or placebo injection. The repertoire was sequenced with immunoSEQ multiplex PCR; TCRdb's copy has only in-frame clones and lacks some. Counted here are around 300,000 clones, 85% to 90% occurring once; the ten biggest clones make up 5% to 6.5%. This specimen consisted of peripheral blood, obtained in a trial of Ad26.COV2.S vaccine versus placebo. These receptors originate from a person aged 18-60 years who received the Ad26.COV2.S COVID-19 vaccine or a placebo.

J is TRBJ1-2 and V is TRBV27, with D possibly TRBD1 on 5 matching bases. Germline-derived CDR1 and CDR2 are MNHEY and SMNVEV (reference sequence). V was shortened by 2 bases and J by 1 base, with 17 bases between the two germline ends. This CDR3 contains 17 residues. CDR3 nucleotides: TGTGCCAGCAGTTTAAGTCTCGGGGGAAAGATTAACTATGGCTACACCTTC. Translation: CASSLSLGGKINYGYTF.

The chain couples TRBV7-9 to TRBJ1-1; D remains unclear. Trimming cost V 1 base and J 0 bases, with 9 bases left between them. The CDR3 consists of 15 residues. Germline-derived CDR1 and CDR2 are SEHNR and FQNEAQ (reference sequence). The DNA for the CDR3 is TGTGCCAGCAGCTTAGTATCGGCCATGAACACTGAAGCTTTCTTT. This gives the protein CASSLVSAMNTEAFF. Drawing the rest from reference TRBV7-9 and TRBJ1-1, the complete variable domain is DTGVSQNPRHKITKRGQNVTFRCDPISEHNRLYWYRQTLGQGPEFLTYFQNEAQLEKSRLLSDRFSAERPKGSFSTLEIQRTEQGDSAMYLCASSLVSAMNTEAFFGQGTRLTVV.

The V call is TRBV5-1, the J call TRBJ2-2; 7 bases are a match to TRBD1. CDR1 is SGHRS, CDR2 YFSETQ, per germline. After removal of 4 bases from V and 3 bases from J, the junction contained 3 bases not matched to a gene. This CDR3 is built from 14 residues. The DNA of the CDR3 is TGCGCCAGCAGCGGACAGGCAGACACCGGGGAGCTGTTTTTT. It codes for CASSGQADTGELFF.

The V call is TRBV19, the J call TRBJ1-1; D gene ambiguous. The germline CDR1 and CDR2 sequences are LNHDA and SQIVND (reference sequence). V lost 10 bases, J lost 5 bases, and 14 bases lay in between. CDR3 length equals 12 residues. CDR3 amino acids: CATKPQGTEAFF. For the CDR3, the DNA is TGTGCCACCAAGCCCCAAGGGACTGAAGCTTTCTTT. Based on the CDR3 plus reference TRBV19 and TRBJ1-1, the full variable domain is DGGITQSPKYLFRKEGQNVTLSCEQNLNHDAMYWYRQDPGQGLRLIYYSQIVNDFQKGDIAEGYSVSREKKESFPLTVTSAQKNPTAFYLCATKPQGTEAFFGQGTRLTVV.

The rearrangement uses TRBV6-6 and TRBJ1-5; the D is unclear. The CDR3 extends over 11 amino acids. CDR1 MNHNY and CDR2 SVGAGI come from the germline V gene (reference sequence). V gave up 8 bases and J gave up 3 bases, with 5 bases separating them. CDR3 loop: CASGYNQPQHF. In DNA form, the CDR3 reads TGTGCCAGCGGATACAATCAGCCCCAGCATTTT.

This chain connects TRBV15 to TRBJ1-2, with TRBD1 matching over 11 bases. There are 17 residues in the CDR3. Germline trimming cut 5 bases from V and 1 base from J; bases unmatched to any gene: 9. From germline, CDR1 is LNHNV and CDR2 YYDKDF (reference sequence). The CDR3 nucleotides read TGTGCCACCAGCCTCGACCGGGACAGGGGGTTTAACTATGGCTACACCTTC. It yields the protein CATSLDRDRGFNYGYTF.

The rearrangement uses TRBV5-1 and TRBJ2-3, with 13 bases identical to TRBD2. Germline CDR1 reads SGHRS; CDR2 reads YFSETQ. The CDR3 length is 16 residues. J was trimmed by 5 bases and V by 0 bases; bases with no gene match: 3. CDR3 sequence (DNA): TGCGCCAGCAGCTTGGAGCGACTAGCGGGGGGAGATACGCAGTATTTT. Translation: CASSLERLAGGDTQYF.

This clone was found once. The chain is built from TRBV6-2 or TRBV6-3 and TRBJ1-3; possibly TRBD1 for D (6 bases). The CDR3 length is 15 residues. V was cut by 4 bases and J by 5 bases, with 15 bases left in between. Germline V gene lookup returns CDR1 MNHEY and CDR2 SVGEGT. The CDR3 sequence: CASSSTPGGRNTIYF. The CDR3 region has the DNA TGTGCCAGCAGTTCCACGCCGGGGGGCAGAAACACCATATATTTT.

Only one count was recorded for this clone. This chain uses TRBV5-5 with TRBJ1-2; D is unclear. The CDR3 extends over 16 amino acids. V gave up 3 bases and J gave up 8 bases, with 23 bases separating them. Per germline, CDR1 SGHKS and CDR2 YYEKEE (reference sequence). The CDR3 protein is CASSSSRVGGLFGYTF. CDR3 sequence (DNA): TGTGCCAGCAGCTCCTCTCGGGTAGGCGGCTTGTTCGGCTACACCTTC.

This clone was seen a handful of times. The chain joins TRBV5-5 to TRBJ2-1, with TRBD1 matching over 8 bases. The V gene's germline CDR1 is SGHKS and CDR2 YYEKEE (reference sequence). The V gene end was trimmed by 4 bases and the J gene end by 4 bases; junction bases not matched to a gene: 10. CDR3 length equals 16 residues. The CDR3 reads CASSPTRDRRYNEQFF. The CDR3 DNA sequence: TGTGCCAGCAGCCCGACCCGGGACAGGAGATACAATGAGCAGTTCTTC.